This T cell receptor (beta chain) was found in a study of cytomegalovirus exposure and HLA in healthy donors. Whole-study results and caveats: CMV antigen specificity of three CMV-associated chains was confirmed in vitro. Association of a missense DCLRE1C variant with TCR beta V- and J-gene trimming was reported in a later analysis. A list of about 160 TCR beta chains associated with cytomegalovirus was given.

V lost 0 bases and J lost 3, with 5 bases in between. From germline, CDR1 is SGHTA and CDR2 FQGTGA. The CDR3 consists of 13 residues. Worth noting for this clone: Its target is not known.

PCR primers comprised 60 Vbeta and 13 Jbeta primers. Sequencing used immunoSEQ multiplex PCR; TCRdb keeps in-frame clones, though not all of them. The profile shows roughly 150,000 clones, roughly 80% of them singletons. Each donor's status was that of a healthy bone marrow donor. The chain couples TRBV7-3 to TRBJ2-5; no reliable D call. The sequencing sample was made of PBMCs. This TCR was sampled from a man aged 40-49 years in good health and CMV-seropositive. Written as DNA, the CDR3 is TGTGCCAGCAGCTTAACTTACAAAGAGACCCAGTACTTC. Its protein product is CASSLTYKETQYF.